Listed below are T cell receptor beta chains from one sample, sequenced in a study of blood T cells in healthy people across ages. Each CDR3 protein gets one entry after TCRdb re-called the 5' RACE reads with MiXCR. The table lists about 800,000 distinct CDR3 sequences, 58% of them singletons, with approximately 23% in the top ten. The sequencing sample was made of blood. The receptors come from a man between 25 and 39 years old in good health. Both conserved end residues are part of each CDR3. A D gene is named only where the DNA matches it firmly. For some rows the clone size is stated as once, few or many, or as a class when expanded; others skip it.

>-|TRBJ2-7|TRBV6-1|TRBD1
TGTGCCAGCAGTGAAGGGTTGGGGACAGGAGGTTACGAGCAGTACTTC
CASSEGLGTGGYEQYF
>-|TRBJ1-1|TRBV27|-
TGTGCCAGCAGTCCTTGTGGGATGAACACTGAAGCTTTCTTT
CASSPCGMNTEAFF
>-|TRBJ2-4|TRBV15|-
TGTGCCACCAGCAGTCTGCAGGGCTTAGCCAAAAACATTCAGTACTTC
CATSSLQGLAKNIQYF
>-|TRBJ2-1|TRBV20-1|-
TGTAGTGCTCGAAGGCATAATGAGCAGTTCTTC
CSARRHNEQFF
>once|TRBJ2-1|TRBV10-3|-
TGTGCCATCACTGGGGACCCGGACTTCAATGAGCAGTTCTTC
CAITGDPDFNEQFF
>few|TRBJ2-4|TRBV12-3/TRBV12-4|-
TGTGCCAGCAGTTTGGGAATGGCAGGCTGGGAGCAGTACTTC
CASSLGMAGWEQYF
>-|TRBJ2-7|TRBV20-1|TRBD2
TGCAGTGCAATCGCGGGAGGCACTAGCGGGAGATATCTGGCGTACGAGCAGTACTTC
CSAIAGGTSGRYLAYEQYF
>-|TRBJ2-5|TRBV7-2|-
TGTGCCAGCAGCTTAATGACCCCGTTAGAGACCCAGTACTTC
CASSLMTPLETQYF
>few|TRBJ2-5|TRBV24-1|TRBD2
TGTGCCACCAGTGATCCCCTTAAGCGGGGGACCCAGTACTTC
CATSDPLKRGTQYF
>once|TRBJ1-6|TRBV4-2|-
TGTGCCAGCAGCCAAGAACCAGTCTACCAATCACCCTTCCACTTT
CASSQEPVYQSPFHF
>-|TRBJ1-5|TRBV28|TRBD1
TGTGCCACCGACCTTGGAACCGGGACAGCCCGGAGGCCCCAGCATTTT
CATDLGTGTARRPQHF
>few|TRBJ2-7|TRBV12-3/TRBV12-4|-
TGTGCCAGCAGGGCACAGGTCCGGAGCGAGCAGTACTTC
CASRAQVRSEQYF
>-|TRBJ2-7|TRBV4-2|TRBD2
TGTGCCAGCAGCACTCTAGCGGGAGGAATGGGCGAGCAGTACTTC
CASSTLAGGMGEQYF
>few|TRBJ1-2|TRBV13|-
TGTGCCAGCAGCTACGGGACCGGCCCCCGAGGCTATGGCTACACCTTC
CASSYGTGPRGYGYTF